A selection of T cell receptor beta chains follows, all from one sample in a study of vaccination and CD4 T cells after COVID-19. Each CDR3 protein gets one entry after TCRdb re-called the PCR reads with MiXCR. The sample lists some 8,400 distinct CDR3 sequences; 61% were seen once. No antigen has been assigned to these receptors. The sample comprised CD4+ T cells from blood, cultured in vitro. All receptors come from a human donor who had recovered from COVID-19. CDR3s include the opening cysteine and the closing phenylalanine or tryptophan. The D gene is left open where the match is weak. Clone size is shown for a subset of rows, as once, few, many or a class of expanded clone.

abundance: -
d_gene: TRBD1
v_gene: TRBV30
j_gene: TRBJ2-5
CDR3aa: CAWRRTGGAYKSPTEETQYF
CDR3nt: TGTGCCTGGAGGCGGACAGGGGGCGCTTATAAATCCCCTACAGAAGAGACCCAGTACTTC

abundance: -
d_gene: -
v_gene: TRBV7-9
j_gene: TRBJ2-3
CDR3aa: CASSLGGTSSTDTQYF
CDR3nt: TGTGCCAGCAGCTTGGGCGGGACCAGTAGCACAGATACGCAGTATTTT

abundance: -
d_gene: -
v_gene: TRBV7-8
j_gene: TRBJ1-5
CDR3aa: CASSFRGGDQPQHF
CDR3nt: TGTGCCAGCAGCTTCAGGGGTGGAGATCAGCCCCAGCATTTT

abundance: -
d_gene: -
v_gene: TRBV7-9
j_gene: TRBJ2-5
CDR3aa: CASSSLRDQETQYF
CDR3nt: TGTGCCAGCAGCTCCCTCCGGGACCAAGAGACCCAGTACTTC

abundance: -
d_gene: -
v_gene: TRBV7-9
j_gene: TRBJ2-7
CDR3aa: CASSFTGTTYEQYF
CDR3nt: TGTGCCAGCAGCTTCACAGGGACGACCTACGAGCAGTACTTC

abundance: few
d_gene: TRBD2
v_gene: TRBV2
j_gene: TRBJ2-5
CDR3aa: CASRTGGETQYF
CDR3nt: TGTGCCAGCAGGACCGGGGGGGAGACCCAGTACTTC

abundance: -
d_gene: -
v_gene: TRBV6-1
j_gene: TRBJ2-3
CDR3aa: CASTVPSTDTQYF
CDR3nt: TGTGCCAGCACTGTTCCGAGCACAGATACGCAGTATTTT

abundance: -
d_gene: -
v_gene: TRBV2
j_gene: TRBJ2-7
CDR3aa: CASSEALGVSEQYF
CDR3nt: TGTGCCAGCAGTGAAGCGCTGGGGGTTAGCGAGCAGTACTTC

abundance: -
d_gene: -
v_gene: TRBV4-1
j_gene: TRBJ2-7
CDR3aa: CASSPLLLDSYEQYF
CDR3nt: TGCGCCAGCAGCCCCCTGTTACTAGACTCCTACGAGCAGTACTTC

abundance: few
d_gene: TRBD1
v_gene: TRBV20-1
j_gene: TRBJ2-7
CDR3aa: CSARSGTGGTYEQYF
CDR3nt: TGCAGTGCTAGATCCGGGACAGGGGGGACCTACGAGCAGTACTTC

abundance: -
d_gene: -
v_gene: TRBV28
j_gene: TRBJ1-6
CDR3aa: CASGGSYNSPLHF
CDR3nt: TGTGCCAGCGGGGGCTCCTATAATTCACCCCTCCACTTT

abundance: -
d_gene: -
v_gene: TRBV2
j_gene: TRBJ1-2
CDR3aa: CASRGDEWGGYTF
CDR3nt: TGTGCCAGCAGAGGGGACGAATGGGGTGGCTACACCTTC

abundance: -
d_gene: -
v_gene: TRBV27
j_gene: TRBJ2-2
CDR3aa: CASGSPQGGRTGELFF
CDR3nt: TGTGCCAGCGGCTCCCCACAGGGGGGGCGGACCGGGGAGCTGTTTTTT

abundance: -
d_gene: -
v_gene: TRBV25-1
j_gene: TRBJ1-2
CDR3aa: CASFTAIYGYTF
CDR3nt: TGTGCCAGCTTTACAGCTATCTATGGCTACACCTTC

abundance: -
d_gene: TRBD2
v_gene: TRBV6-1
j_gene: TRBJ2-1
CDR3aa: CASTPLAGVGNEQFF
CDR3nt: TGTGCCAGCACCCCCCTTGCGGGAGTCGGTAATGAGCAGTTCTTC

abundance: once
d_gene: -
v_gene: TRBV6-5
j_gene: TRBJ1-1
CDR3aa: CASSYTGVRGLAEAFF
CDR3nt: TGTGCCAGCAGTTACACGGGGGTCCGGGGACTCGCTGAAGCTTTCTTT

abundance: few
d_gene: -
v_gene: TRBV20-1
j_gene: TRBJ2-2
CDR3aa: CSAPHGGNLDTGELFF
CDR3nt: TGCAGTGCGCCCCACGGGGGCAATTTGGACACCGGGGAGCTGTTTTTT

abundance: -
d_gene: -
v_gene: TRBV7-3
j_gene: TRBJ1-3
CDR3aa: CASSLGHGSGNTIYF
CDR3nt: TGTGCCAGCAGCTTAGGTCATGGCTCTGGAAACACCATATATTTT